What follows are 17 T cell receptor beta chains derived from one specimen sequenced in a study of spatial heterogeneity in lung cancer. What these receptors recognize is not known. A single record per CDR3 protein comes from TCRdb applying MiXCR to the 5' RACE reads. The sample holds thousands of distinct CDR3 sequences, over 11% seen once. Regarding time point: sample taken at primary tumor resection. General study points: Expanded alpha and beta TCR counts within tumors tracked tumor mutation counts.

The sample was lung tumor tissue, taken at surgery. These receptors were taken from a male donor with early-stage non-small cell lung cancer.

This clonotype is medium-sized within its sample. For a library built for alpha chains, this beta chain is a stray read; little rests on its size. V is TRBV5-1 and J is TRBJ2-1; D is perhaps TRBD2 (5 bases). Trimming took off 3 bases at V and 8 bases at J, with 15 bases between the two ends. CDR3 size: 14 residues. CDR1 and CDR2 (germline): SGHRS, YFSETQ. The CDR3 region is CASSSWSGIDEQFF. The CDR3 DNA follows: TGCGCCAGCAGCTCTTGGTCCGGGATCGATGAGCAGTTCTTC.

This clonotype was counted ten times or more. Since the library was made to target alpha chains, this beta chain is a stray read and its abundance is not meaningful. The chain is built from TRBV6-2 or TRBV6-3 and TRBJ2-7, with 8 positions matching TRBD2. Losses at the gene ends were 9 bases for V and 5 bases for J; bases not matched to a gene: 9. Germline loops: CDR1 MNHEY, CDR2 SVGEGT. The length of the CDR3 is 13 residues. The CDR3 bases are TGTGCCAGTGGAGCGGGAGTCGGAGACGAGCAGTACTTC. Its translation is CASGAGVGDEQYF.

Ten or more counts support this clonotype. Because the library targeted alpha chains, this beta chain is an off-target read whose size means little. This chain joins TRBV2 and TRBJ2-7, with no clear D. With 0 bases removed from V and 6 bases from J, the gap between germline ends came to 12 bases. This CDR3 is 14 amino acids long. Germline lookup yields CDR1 SNHLY and CDR2 FYNNEI. The DNA of the CDR3 is TGTGCCAGCAGTGAAGCAGGGCTCTCAGGCGAGCAGTACTTC. It is translated as CASSEAGLSGEQYF. Variable domain in full (rest from reference TRBV2 and TRBJ2-7): EPEVTQTPSHQVTQMGQEVILRCVPISNHLYFYWYRQILGQKVEFLVSFYNNEISEKSEIFDDQFSVERPDGSNFTLKIRSTKLEDSAMYFCASSEAGLSGEQYFGPGTRLTVT.

This clonotype was counted at least ten times. This beta chain turned up in a library designed for alpha chains; as an off-target read, its abundance says little. The rearrangement links TRBV7-9 to TRBJ2-1; 8 nucleotides match TRBD2. V lost 5 bases, J lost 6 bases, and 12 bases stayed unmatched. Germline CDR1 SEHNR, CDR2 FQNEAQ (reference sequence). CDR3 length: 16 amino acids. CDR3 loop: CASSPRAGADLNEQFF. The CDR3 region has the DNA TGTGCCAGCAGCCCGCGAGCGGGAGCCGACCTCAATGAGCAGTTCTTC.

This clonotype has at least ten counts. The size of this beta chain means little, since it is a stray read in a library made for alpha chains. CDR3 protein: CSASGTLEQFF. CDR3 DNA sequence: TGCAGTGCTAGCGGGACTCTCGAGCAGTTCTTC. The chain is built from TRBV20-1 and TRBJ2-1, with D maybe TRBD2 (6 bases). CDR3 length: 11 amino acids. V was cut by 3 bases and J by 10 bases, with 10 bases left in between. CDR1 DFQATT and CDR2 SNEGSKA come from the germline V gene (reference sequence).

This clonotype ranks as medium-sized (0.01 to 0.1%). In a library made to pick up alpha chains, this beta chain is a stray read with a size that means little. The gene calls are TRBV6-5 and TRBJ2-7; TRBD1 is a possible D gene (5 bases). Per the germline V gene, CDR1 is MNHEY and CDR2 is SVGAGI. Trimming took off 2 bases at V and 3 bases at J, with 11 bases between the two ends. The CDR3 covers 14 residues. The CDR3 sequence: CASSYGQGVYEQYF. In DNA form, the CDR3 reads TGTGCCAGCAGTTACGGGCAGGGTGTCTACGAGCAGTACTTC.

This clonotype was seen at least ten times. This beta chain slipped into a library made for alpha chains as a stray read, so its size is not meaningful. The chain employs TRBV6-2 or TRBV6-3 and TRBJ2-5; TRBD2 is a possible D gene (5 bases). Trimming took 2 bases from V and 2 from J, leaving 30 bases between them. Germline V gene data show CDR1 as MNHEY and CDR2 as SVGEGT. This CDR3 comprises 21 residues. In DNA form, the CDR3 reads TGTGCCAGCAGTTACCCCGTTGACGGACTCATCAGACGGGTCTATCAAGAGACCCAGTACTTC. Residues: CASSYPVDGLIRRVYQETQYF.

There are many counts of this clonotype. This beta chain is an off-target read within a library intended for alpha chains, so its frequency means little. This chain connects TRBV30 to TRBJ2-5, with TRBD1 matching over 9 bases. The V segment lost 0 bases and the J segment 4 bases; nucleotides outside the gene matches: 3. In germline, CDR1 is GTSNPN, CDR2 SVGIG (reference sequence). This CDR3 is 14 amino acids long. CDR3 DNA sequence: TGTGCCTGGAGTGTTACAGGGGGCTCAGAGACCCAGTACTTC. This encodes CAWSVTGGSETQYF.

This clonotype showed up many times. This beta chain turned up in a library designed for alpha chains; as an off-target read, its abundance says little. The chain joins TRBV5-4 to TRBJ1-1, with 7 bases aligning to TRBD1. The V gene's germline CDR1 is SGHNT and CDR2 YYREEE (reference sequence). CDR3 length equals 15 residues. Germline trimming cut 3 bases from V and 1 base from J; bases unmatched to any gene: 6. The CDR3 nucleotides read TGTGCCAGCAGCTCACGGACAGGTGCGAACACTGAAGCTTTCTTT. This translates into CASSSRTGANTEAFF. The full variable domain, with the rest looked up from reference TRBV5-4 and TRBJ1-1, is ETGVTQSPTHLIKTRGQQVTLRCSSQSGHNTVSWYQQALGQGPQFIFQYYREEENGRGNFPPRFSGLQFPNYSSELNVNALELDDSALYLCASSSRTGANTEAFFGQGTRLTVV.

For this clonotype: The library was prepared for alpha chains; this beta chain is a stray read, so its frequency means little. This chain connects TRBV6-2 or TRBV6-3 to TRBJ1-1, with D unresolved. The germline gives CDR1 MNHEY, CDR2 SVGEGT. The CDR3 covers 14 residues. Trimming pared 2 bases from V and 4 bases from J, leaving 11 bases between. The DNA of the CDR3 is TGTGCCAGCAGTTACGGGCAATCGGGCACTGAAGCTTTCTTT. It is translated as CASSYGQSGTEAFF.

This clonotype was counted at least ten times. The size of this beta chain means little, since it is a stray read in a library made for alpha chains. The chain has TRBV18 and TRBJ2-1; TRBD2 aligns across 8 bases. The germline V gene encodes CDR1 KGHSH and CDR2 LQKENI. The CDR3 loop spans 17 amino acids. V shed 2 bases, J shed 9 bases, and the junction held 15 bases outside the gene matches. The CDR3 protein is CASSPKSRKLAGSEQFF. For the CDR3, the DNA is TGTGCCAGCTCACCAAAGAGTCGTAAGCTAGCGGGCAGTGAGCAGTTCTTC.

This clonotype qualifies as medium-sized. Because the library targeted alpha chains, this beta chain is an off-target read whose size means little. V is TRBV7-7 and J is TRBJ2-3; the match to TRBD2 covers 11 bases. In germline, CDR1 is SSHAT, CDR2 FNYEAQ (reference sequence). The CDR3 length is 13 residues. This CDR3 is CASGRADTDTQYF. Written as DNA, the CDR3 is TGTGCTAGCGGGAGGGCCGACACAGATACGCAGTATTTT.

In its sample, this clonotype was seen many times. As an off-target read in a library built for alpha chains, this beta chain has a frequency of little significance. The J gene is TRBJ1-3, the V gene TRBV3-1; D may be TRBD1 (5 bases). This CDR3 region has 15 residues. In germline, CDR1 is LGHDT, CDR2 YNNKEL (reference sequence). Deletions cut 1 base from V and 4 bases from J, with 11 bases between. The DNA for the CDR3 is TGTGCCAGCAGCCAAGGGTGGAACAGGGGAAACACCATATATTTT. It is translated as CASSQGWNRGNTIYF. Based on the CDR3 plus reference TRBV3-1 and TRBJ1-3, the full variable domain is DTAVSQTPKYLVTQMGNDKSIKCEQNLGHDTMYWYKQDSKKFLKIMFSYNNKELIINETVPNRFSPKSPDKAHLNLHINSLELGDSAVYFCASSQGWNRGNTIYFGEGSWLTVV.

This clonotype counts as medium-sized (0.01 to 0.1%). This beta chain came through as a stray read in a library set up for alpha chains, and its size says little. The CDR3 bases are TGCGCCAGCAGCCAAGATCGAGGGAACTACAATGAGCAGTTCTTC. Translating it yields CASSQDRGNYNEQFF. The J gene is TRBJ2-1, the V gene TRBV4-3, with a weak D call TRBD2 (5 bases). This CDR3 spans 15 amino acids. Germline CDR1 is LGHNA and CDR2 is YSLEER. Trimming pared 0 bases from V and 3 bases from J, leaving 9 bases between.

This clonotype was observed at least ten times. This beta chain is an off-target read within a library intended for alpha chains, so its frequency means little. V and J are TRBV7-2 and TRBJ2-2; no definite D call. The CDR3 consists of 15 residues. In germline, CDR1 is SGHTA, CDR2 FQGNSA. V lost 3 bases and J lost 6, with 14 bases in between. CDR3 sequence reads: CASSFQLRAAGELFF. In DNA form, the CDR3 reads TGTGCCAGCAGCTTTCAACTTCGGGCGGCCGGGGAGCTGTTTTTT.

This clonotype showed up many times. Since the library was made to target alpha chains, this beta chain is a stray read and its abundance is not meaningful. This rearrangement joins TRBV6-1 to TRBJ1-5; no definite D call. This CDR3 is built from 13 residues. V was shortened by 11 bases and J by 2 bases, with 13 bases between the two germline ends. Germline lookup yields CDR1 MNHNS and CDR2 SASEGT. In DNA, the CDR3 is TGTGCCCATTCCGCTACGGGCAATCAGCCCCAGCATTTT. Its protein product is CAHSATGNQPQHF.

This clonotype has ten or more counts. Being off target in a library aimed at alpha chains, this beta chain has a size of little meaning. This chain connects TRBV6-6 to TRBJ1-2; D perhaps matches TRBD1 (6 bases). Per germline, CDR1 MNHNY and CDR2 SVGAGI (reference sequence). The V and J ends lost 4 bases and 4 bases respectively, with 10 bases between them. The CDR3 sequence is 13 residues long. The CDR3, as DNA: TGTGCCAGCAGTTCGGACAGAAGCTATGGCTACACCTTC. Translated: CASSSDRSYGYTF.